This T cell receptor beta chain was sequenced for a study of blood T cell repertoires in COVID-19. Study background: The samples span acute and convalescent COVID-19 from the United States, Italy and Spain. PBMCs, B-cell-depleted T cells, or T cells were the source of the cDNA or gDNA that made up the material.

With 7 bases clipped from V and 6 bases from J, the junction kept 10 bases outside the gene matches. Germline V gene lookup returns CDR1 SQVTM and CDR2 ANQGSEA. This CDR3 spans 14 amino acids. This table comes from immunoSEQ multiplex PCR, and its TCRdb copy is limited to in-frame clones, with some not included. The sample consists of roughly 250,000 clones, approximately 80% of them appearing once. Sequencing was done on a sample of peripheral blood. The chain joins TRBV29-1 to TRBJ2-3, with 10 bases aligning to TRBD1. The source is a woman between 70 and 85 years old with acute or convalescent COVID-19. CDR3 amino acids: CSAARDRGPDTQYF. The CDR3 DNA sequence: TGCAGCGCTGCCCGGGACAGGGGTCCGGATACGCAGTATTTT.